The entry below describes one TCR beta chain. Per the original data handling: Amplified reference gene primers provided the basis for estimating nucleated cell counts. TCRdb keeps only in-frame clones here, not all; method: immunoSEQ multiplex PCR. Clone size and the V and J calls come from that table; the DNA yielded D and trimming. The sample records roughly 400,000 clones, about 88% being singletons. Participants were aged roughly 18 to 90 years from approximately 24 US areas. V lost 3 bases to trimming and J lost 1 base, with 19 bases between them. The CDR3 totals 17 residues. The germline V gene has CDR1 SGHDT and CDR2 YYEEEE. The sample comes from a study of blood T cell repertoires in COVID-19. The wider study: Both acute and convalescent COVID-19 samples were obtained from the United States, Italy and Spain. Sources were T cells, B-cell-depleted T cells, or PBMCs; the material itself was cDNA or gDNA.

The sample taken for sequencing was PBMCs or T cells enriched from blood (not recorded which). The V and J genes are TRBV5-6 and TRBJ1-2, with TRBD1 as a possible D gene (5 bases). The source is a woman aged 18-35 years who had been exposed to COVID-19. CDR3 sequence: CASSSGRLGEINYGYTF. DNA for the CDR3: TGTGCCAGCAGCTCAGGGAGGTTAGGAGAAATTAACTATGGCTACACCTTC.